This T cell receptor (beta chain) was identified during a study of brain metastases from non-small cell lung cancer. This clone was observed a few times. What it binds is not known. General study points: Compared with primary tumors, brain metastases showed less T-cell infiltration.

TCRdb keeps only in-frame clones here, not all; method: immunoSEQ multiplex PCR. The sample has about 4,100 clones; 70% to 90% are singletons. The material sequenced was primary lung tumor tissue. The sequence was obtained from a donor over 35 with non-small cell lung cancer.

CDR3 sequence reads: CASSPGQGGTDTQYF. CDR3 in DNA: TGTGCCAGCAGTCCGGGACAGGGGGGGACAGATACGCAGTATTTT. The chain links TRBV2 to TRBJ2-3; 11 bases are shared with TRBD1. Germline CDR1 reads SNHLY; CDR2 reads FYNNEI. J gave up 3 bases and V 5 bases, and 4 bases lay outside the gene matches. The CDR3 spans 15 residues.